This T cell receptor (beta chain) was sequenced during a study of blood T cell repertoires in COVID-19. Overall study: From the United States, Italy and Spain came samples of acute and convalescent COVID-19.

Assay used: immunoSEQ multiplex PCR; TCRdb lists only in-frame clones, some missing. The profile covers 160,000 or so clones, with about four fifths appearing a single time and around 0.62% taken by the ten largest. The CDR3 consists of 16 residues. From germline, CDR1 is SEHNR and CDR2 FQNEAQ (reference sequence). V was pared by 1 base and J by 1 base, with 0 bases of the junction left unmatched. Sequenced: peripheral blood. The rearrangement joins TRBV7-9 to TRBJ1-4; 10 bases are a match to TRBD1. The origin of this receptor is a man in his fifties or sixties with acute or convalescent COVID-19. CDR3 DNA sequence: TGTGCCAGCAGCTTAGGGACAGGGGGAACTAATGAAAAACTGTTTTTT. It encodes CASSLGTGGTNEKLFF.